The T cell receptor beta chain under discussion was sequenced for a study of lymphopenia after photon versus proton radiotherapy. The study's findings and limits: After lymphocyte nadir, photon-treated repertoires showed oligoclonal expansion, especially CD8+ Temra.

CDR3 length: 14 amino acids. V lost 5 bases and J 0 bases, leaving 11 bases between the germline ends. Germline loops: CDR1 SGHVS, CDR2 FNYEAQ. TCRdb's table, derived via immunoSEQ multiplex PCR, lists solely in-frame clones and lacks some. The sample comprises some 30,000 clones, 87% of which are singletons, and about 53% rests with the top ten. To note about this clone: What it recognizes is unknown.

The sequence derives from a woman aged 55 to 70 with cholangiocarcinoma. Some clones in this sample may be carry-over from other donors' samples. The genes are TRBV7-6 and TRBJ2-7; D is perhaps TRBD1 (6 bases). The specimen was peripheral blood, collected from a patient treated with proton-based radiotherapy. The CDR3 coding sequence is TGTGCCAGCAGCCTCCGGGACAACTCCTACGAGCAGTACTTC. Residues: CASSLRDNSYEQYF. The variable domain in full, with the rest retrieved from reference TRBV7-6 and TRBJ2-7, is GAGVSQSPRYKVTKRGQDVALRCDPISGHVSLYWYRQALGQGPEFLTYFNYEAQQDKSGLPNDRFSAERPEGSISTLTIQRTEQRDSAMYRCASSLRDNSYEQYFGPGTRLTVT.